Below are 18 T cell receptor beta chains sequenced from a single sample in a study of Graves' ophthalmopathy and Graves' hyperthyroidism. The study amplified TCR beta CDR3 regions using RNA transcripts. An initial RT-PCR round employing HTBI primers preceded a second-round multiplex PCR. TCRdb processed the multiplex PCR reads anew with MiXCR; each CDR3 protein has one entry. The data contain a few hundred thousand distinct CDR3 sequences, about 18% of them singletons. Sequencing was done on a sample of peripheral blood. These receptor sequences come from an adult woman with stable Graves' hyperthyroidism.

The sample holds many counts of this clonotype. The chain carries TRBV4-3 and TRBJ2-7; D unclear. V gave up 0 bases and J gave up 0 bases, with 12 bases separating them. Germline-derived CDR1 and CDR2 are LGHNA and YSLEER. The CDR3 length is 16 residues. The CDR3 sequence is CASSQDRAGASYEQYF. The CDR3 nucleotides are TGCGCCAGCAGCCAAGATCGGGCAGGAGCCTCCTACGAGCAGTACTTC.

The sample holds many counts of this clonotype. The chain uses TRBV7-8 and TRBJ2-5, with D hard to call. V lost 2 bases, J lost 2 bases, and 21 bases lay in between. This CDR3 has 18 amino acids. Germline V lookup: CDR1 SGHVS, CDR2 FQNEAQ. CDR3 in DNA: TGTGCCAGCAGCTTATCCGAATCGTGGTCCGGCCCGCAAGAGACCCAGTACTTC. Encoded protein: CASSLSESWSGPQETQYF.

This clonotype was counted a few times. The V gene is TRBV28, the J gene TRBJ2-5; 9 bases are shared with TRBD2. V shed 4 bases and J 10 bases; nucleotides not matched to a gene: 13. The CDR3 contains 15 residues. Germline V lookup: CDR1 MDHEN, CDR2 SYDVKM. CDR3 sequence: CASSWGGGAHMGQYF. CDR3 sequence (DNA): TGTGCCAGCAGTTGGGGCGGGGGGGCTCATATGGGCCAGTACTTC.

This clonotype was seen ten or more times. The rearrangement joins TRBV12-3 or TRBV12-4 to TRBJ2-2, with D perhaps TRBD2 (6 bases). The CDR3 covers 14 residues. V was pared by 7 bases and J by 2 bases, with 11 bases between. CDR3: CASKGLENTGELFF. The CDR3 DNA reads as TGTGCCAGCAAGGGACTGGAAAACACCGGGGAGCTGTTTTTT.

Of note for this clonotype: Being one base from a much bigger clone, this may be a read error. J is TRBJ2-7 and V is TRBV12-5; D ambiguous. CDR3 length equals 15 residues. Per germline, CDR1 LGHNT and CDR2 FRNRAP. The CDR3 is CASALGKGLNYEQYF. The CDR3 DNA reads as TGTGCTAGTGCTTTGGGTAAGGGATTGAATTACGAGCAGTACTTC.

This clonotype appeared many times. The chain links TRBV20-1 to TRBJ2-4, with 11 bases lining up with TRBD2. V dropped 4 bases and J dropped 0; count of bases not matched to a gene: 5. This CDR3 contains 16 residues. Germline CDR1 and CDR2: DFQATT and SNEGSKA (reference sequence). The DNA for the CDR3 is TGCAGTGCTACTAGCGGGAGGCTTCTAGCCAAAAACATTCAGTACTTC. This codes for CSATSGRLLAKNIQYF.

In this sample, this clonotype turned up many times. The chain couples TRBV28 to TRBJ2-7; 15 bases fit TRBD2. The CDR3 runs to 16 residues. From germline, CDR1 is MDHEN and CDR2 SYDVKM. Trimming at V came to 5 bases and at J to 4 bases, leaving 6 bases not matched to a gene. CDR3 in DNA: TGTGCCAGCAGTGCCGGGACTAGCGGGGGGAGGTACGAGCAGTACTTC. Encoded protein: CASSAGTSGGRYEQYF.

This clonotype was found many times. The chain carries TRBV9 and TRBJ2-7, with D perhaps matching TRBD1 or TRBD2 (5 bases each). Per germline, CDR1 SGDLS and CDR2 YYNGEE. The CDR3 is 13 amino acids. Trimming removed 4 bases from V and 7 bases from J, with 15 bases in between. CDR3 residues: CASSRDLVREQYF. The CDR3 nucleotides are TGTGCCAGCAGCAGGGACCTAGTGCGTGAGCAGTACTTC.

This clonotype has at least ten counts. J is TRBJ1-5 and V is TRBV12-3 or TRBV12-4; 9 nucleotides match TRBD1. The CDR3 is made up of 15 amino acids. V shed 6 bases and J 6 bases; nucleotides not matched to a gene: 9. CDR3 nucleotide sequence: TGTGCCAGCAGCATAATGGGACAGGGCCGTCAGCCCCAGCATTTT. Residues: CASSIMGQGRQPQHF.

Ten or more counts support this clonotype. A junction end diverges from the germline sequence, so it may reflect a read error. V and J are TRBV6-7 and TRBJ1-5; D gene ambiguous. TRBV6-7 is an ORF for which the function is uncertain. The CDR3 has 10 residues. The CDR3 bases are TGTGCCAGCAGCTCGGACGGATGGTTTTTT. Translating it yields CASSSDGWFF.

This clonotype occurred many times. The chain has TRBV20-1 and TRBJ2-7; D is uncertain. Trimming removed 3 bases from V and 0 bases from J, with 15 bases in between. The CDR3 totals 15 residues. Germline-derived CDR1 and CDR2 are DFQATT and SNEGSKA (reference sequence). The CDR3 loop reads CSASSGTLSSYEQYF. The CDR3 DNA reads TGCAGTGCTAGCTCCGGAACCCTGAGCTCCTACGAGCAGTACTTC.

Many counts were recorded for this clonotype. For the CDR3, the DNA is TGTGCCAGCAGCCAATCCGGGACAGGGGAGTACGAGCAGTACTTC. Its protein is CASSQSGTGEYEQYF. The V call is TRBV6-5, the J call TRBJ2-7; 10 nucleotides agree with TRBD1. This CDR3 has 15 residues. The germline V gene has CDR1 MNHEY and CDR2 SVGAGI. V lost 6 bases to trimming and J lost 4 bases; unmatched junction nucleotides: 9.

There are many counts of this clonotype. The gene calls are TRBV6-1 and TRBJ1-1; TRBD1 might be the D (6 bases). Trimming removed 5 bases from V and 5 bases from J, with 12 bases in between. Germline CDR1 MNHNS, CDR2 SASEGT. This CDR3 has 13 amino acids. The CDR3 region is CASSKGGWTEAFF. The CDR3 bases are TGTGCCAGCAGTAAGGGGGGGTGGACTGAAGCTTTCTTT.

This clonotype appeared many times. The CDR3 loop is CSAPFAGGPYEQYF. DNA for the CDR3: TGCAGTGCTCCGTTCGCGGGAGGGCCCTACGAGCAGTACTTC. The chain links TRBV20-1 to TRBJ2-7; 9 bases are shared with TRBD2. From germline, CDR1 is DFQATT and CDR2 SNEGSKA (reference sequence). This CDR3 spans 14 amino acids. V was pared by 5 bases and J by 2 bases, with 7 bases of the junction left unmatched.

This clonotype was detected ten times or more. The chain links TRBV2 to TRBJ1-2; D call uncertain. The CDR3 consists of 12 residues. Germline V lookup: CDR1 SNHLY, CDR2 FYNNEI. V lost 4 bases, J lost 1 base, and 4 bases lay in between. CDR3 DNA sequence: TGTGCCAGCAGTGGTGATAACTATGGCTACACCTTC. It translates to CASSGDNYGYTF. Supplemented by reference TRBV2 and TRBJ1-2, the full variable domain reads EPEVTQTPSHQVTQMGQEVILRCVPISNHLYFYWYRQILGQKVEFLVSFYNNEISEKSEIFDDQFSVERPDGSNFTLKIRSTKLEDSAMYFCASSGDNYGYTFGSGTRLTVV.

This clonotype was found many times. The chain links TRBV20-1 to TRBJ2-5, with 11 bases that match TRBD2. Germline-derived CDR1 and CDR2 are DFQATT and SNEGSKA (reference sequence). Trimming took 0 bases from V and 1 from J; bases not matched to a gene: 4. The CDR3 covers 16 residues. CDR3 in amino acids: CSAREGLAAPQETQYF. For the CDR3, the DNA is TGCAGTGCTAGAGAGGGACTAGCGGCACCCCAAGAGACCCAGTACTTC.

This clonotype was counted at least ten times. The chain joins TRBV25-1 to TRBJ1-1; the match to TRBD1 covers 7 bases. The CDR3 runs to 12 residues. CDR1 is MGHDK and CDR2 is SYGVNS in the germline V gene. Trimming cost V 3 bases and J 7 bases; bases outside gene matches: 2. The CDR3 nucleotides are TGTGCCAGCAGTGAGGACAGGCGTGAAGCTTTCTTT. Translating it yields CASSEDRREAFF.

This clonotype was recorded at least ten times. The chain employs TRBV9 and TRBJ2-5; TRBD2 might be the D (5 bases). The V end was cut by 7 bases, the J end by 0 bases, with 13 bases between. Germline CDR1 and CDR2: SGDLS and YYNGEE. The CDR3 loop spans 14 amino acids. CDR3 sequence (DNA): TGTGCCAGCGCTACGGGGAGCAACCAAGAGACCCAGTACTTC. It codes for CASATGSNQETQYF.